The source of this TCR beta chain is a study of cytomegalovirus exposure and HLA in healthy donors. Background on the study: The Caucasian-associated ancestry cluster held more than 80% of around 380 genotyped donors.

This clone was seen once. Its antigen remains unidentified. Germline lookup yields CDR1 SGDLS and CDR2 YYNGEE. V lost 4 bases to trimming and J lost 0 bases; unmatched junction nucleotides: 11. The length of the CDR3 is 17 residues. Primers for the PCR totalled 60 Vbeta and 13 Jbeta. Authors' analysis steps: Per a later analysis, the number of unique TCR beta chains was 75 million to 90 million, of which roughly 10 million were shared. The repertoire was sequenced with immunoSEQ multiplex PCR; TCRdb's copy has only in-frame clones and lacks some. From that table come the V and J calls and clone size; the DNA was used to work out D and trimming. The sample contains over 55,000 clones, 55% to 80% of which appear only once. Study-level points and caveats: Highly shared sequence variants in one cluster were likely a sequencing artifact. Presence/absence analyses took donor sequencing depth as roughly uniform.

This receptor was identified in a man in his forties in good health and CMV-seropositive. What was sequenced was PBMCs. The genes are TRBV9 and TRBJ2-3; TRBD2 agrees at 7 bases. CDR3 DNA sequence: TGTGCCAGCAGCCCTCGGGAGGTTCAGATAAGCACAGATACGCAGTATTTT. This codes for CASSPREVQISTDTQYF.